This T cell receptor (beta chain) came from a study of shared clonotypes between healthy human individuals. Points from the study as a whole: Generally, estimated richness proved larger in naive subsets than it did in memory subsets. Across a handful of donors, naive CD4 shared 4.5% to 6%, naive CD8 about 3.2%, memory CD4 2% to 2.5%, memory CD8 approximately 0.4%.

As defined, naive CD8 cells were CD45RO-negative and positively selected for CCR7, with terminally differentiated effector memory CD45RA+ cells excluded. Assay execution proceeded at the deep level. Study processing details: Junction-only immunoSEQ data arrived without quality scores, meaning filtering differed. Only in-frame clones appear in the TCRdb table, and some are missing; sequencing was by immunoSEQ multiplex PCR. D and trimming were read from the DNA, whereas the V and J calls and clone size are those reported in that table. The sample holds roughly 590,000 clones, around 95% seen once. Note on this clone: Its antigen is not identified.

The CDR3 spans 15 residues. V lost 4 bases, J lost 5 bases, and 8 bases stayed unmatched. CDR1 is LGHNA and CDR2 is YNFKEQ in the germline V gene. The chain couples TRBV4-2 to TRBJ2-5, with 9 bases fitting TRBD1. The TCR originated in a woman aged 25 to 39 in good health. Sequencing input: naive CD8+ T cells sorted from blood. The CDR3 sequence: CASSRYRGLGETQYF. In DNA, the CDR3 is TGTGCCAGCAGCCGATACAGGGGGCTCGGGGAGACCCAGTACTTC.